This entry concerns a single TCR beta chain. These data belong to a study of T cell changes during pregnancy in multiple sclerosis. CDR3 length: 15 amino acids. Trimming took 5 bases from V and 0 from J, leaving 10 bases between them. Germline V CDR1 and CDR2: SGHTA, FQGNSA. Assay used: immunoSEQ multiplex PCR; TCRdb lists only in-frame clones, some missing. The profile shows about 48,000 clones, approximately 92% of them singletons. The TCR comes from a female donor in good health, enrolled as a control in a pregnancy study. The chain employs TRBV7-2 and TRBJ2-2; no firm D call. Sequencing used CD4+ T cells from peripheral blood mononuclear cells, obtained in the second trimester of pregnancy. CDR3 in amino acids: CASSTRTANTGELFF. CDR3 sequence (DNA): TGTGCCAGCAGCACCCGAACAGCGAACACCGGGGAGCTGTTTTTT.